This entry features one T cell receptor (beta chain) sequence. Its antigen is undetermined. This record comes from a study of T cell responses to AZD1222 COVID-19 vaccine. Study results and limitations: Within unmutated variant regions lay the reported targets of nearly half of spike-specific TCRs.

The assay was immunoSEQ multiplex PCR, and TCRdb's table has in-frame clones only and misses some. The table shows under 150,000 clones, with around nine tenths occurring only once. Germline V lookup: CDR1 LNHDA, CDR2 SQIVND (reference sequence). V lost 4 bases to trimming and J lost 1 base, with 7 bases between them. The CDR3 totals 13 residues. The receptor was derived from an adult in good health. This material consisted of peripheral blood, taken on day 0 of MenACWY control vaccination. V gene TRBV19 combines with J gene TRBJ1-1; no definite D call. As DNA, the CDR3 is TGTGCCAGTAGTAGTTGGGGGAACACTGAAGCTTTCTTT. It specifies CASSSWGNTEAFF.